The 18 T cell receptor beta chains listed next were all sequenced from one sample in a study of low-dose radiotherapy and immunotherapy resistance in tumors. First-strand cDNA used TRAV- and TRBV-specific primers, covering alpha and beta chains. The authors ran around 19 PCR cycles to amplify TCRs with a constant-region primer and V-primer adapter. MiXCR, applied by TCRdb to the reads, yields one record per CDR3 protein. Among over 65,000 distinct CDR3 sequences, over 15% were seen once, and the ten largest hold over 2.5%. Time point here: before trial treatment. The sample here was PBMCs, taken before treatment. Source of these receptors: a male donor with prostate cancer.

This clonotype was observed many times. The V call is TRBV7-9, the J call TRBJ2-1; 8 nucleotides line up with TRBD1. The germline CDR1 and CDR2 sequences are SEHNR and FQNEAQ (reference sequence). There are 13 residues in the CDR3. V lost 6 bases to trimming and J lost 9 bases; unmatched junction nucleotides: 7. CDR3: CASSPTGVTEQFF. CDR3 DNA: TGTGCCAGCAGTCCGACAGGGGTTACTGAGCAGTTCTTC.

This clonotype is judged medium-sized. This rearrangement joins TRBV4-2 to TRBJ2-7, with unresolved D. The CDR3 extends over 15 amino acids. Germline V gives CDR1 LGHNA, CDR2 YNFKEQ. With 0 bases removed from V and 3 bases from J, the gap between germline ends came to 12 bases. CDR3 nucleotide sequence: TGTGCCAGCAGCCAAGAAGGGTCCCCCGGCTACGAGCAGTACTTC. Translation: CASSQEGSPGYEQYF.

This clonotype was found many times. The J gene is TRBJ1-4, the V gene TRBV6-6; TRBD1 might be the D (5 bases). Germline V gene sequence: CDR1 MNHNY, CDR2 SVGAGI (reference sequence). This CDR3 spans 14 amino acids. The V end was cut by 5 bases, the J end by 5 bases, with 12 bases between. This CDR3 is CASSNAQANEKLFF. CDR3 in DNA: TGTGCCAGCAGTAACGCACAGGCGAATGAAAAACTGTTTTTT.

This clonotype was recorded at least ten times. The chain has TRBV29-1 and TRBJ1-2; D is undetermined. Trimming removed 6 bases at V and 5 bases at J, with 16 bases between. The CDR3 contains 13 residues. Germline V CDR1 and CDR2: SQVTM, ANQGSEA. The DNA for the CDR3 is TGCAGCGTAGGCGGGATTTCGGGGTATGGCTACACCTTC. Its translation: CSVGGISGYGYTF.

This clonotype came up many times. The chain carries TRBV6-5 and TRBJ1-1, with D perhaps matching TRBD1 (5 bases). The CDR3 consists of 16 residues. The V and J ends lost 3 bases and 0 bases respectively, with 14 bases between them. Germline V gives CDR1 MNHEY, CDR2 SVGAGI. The CDR3 coding sequence is TGTGCCAGCAGTTATAACGGAGGGACTTTGAACACTGAAGCTTTCTTT. Amino acid sequence: CASSYNGGTLNTEAFF.

This clonotype was seen ten or more times. The chain carries TRBV6-6 and TRBJ2-5; perhaps TRBD1 as D (8 bases). V was trimmed by 5 bases and J by 5 bases, leaving 21 bases between them. Germline V gene sequence: CDR1 MNHNY, CDR2 SVGAGI (reference sequence). CDR3 length: 16 amino acids. In DNA, the CDR3 is TGTGCCAGCAGTCCCCCGGACAGGGAGGGATGGGAGACCCAGTACTTC. As protein: CASSPPDREGWETQYF.

This clonotype was seen repeatedly, ten times or more. The gene calls are TRBV30 and TRBJ1-1; weak D call: TRBD1 (5 bases). In germline, CDR1 is GTSNPN, CDR2 SVGIG (reference sequence). V was shortened by 8 bases and J by 0 bases, with 13 bases between the two germline ends. The CDR3 covers 13 residues. CDR3 loop: CARSGTVNTEAFF. For the CDR3, the DNA is TGTGCCCGATCCGGGACTGTGAACACTGAAGCTTTCTTT.

There are many counts of this clonotype. V usage is TRBV20-1 and J usage is TRBJ1-5, with 8 bases matching TRBD1. Germline CDR1 and CDR2: DFQATT and SNEGSKA (reference sequence). The CDR3 is 20 amino acids. Trimming cost V 0 bases and J 0 bases; bases outside gene matches: 16. CDR3 amino acids: CSARDRDGDRQTLSNQPQHF. CDR3 sequence (DNA): TGCAGTGCTAGAGATCGGGACGGGGACAGGCAGACTCTTAGCAATCAGCCCCAGCATTTT.

V usage is TRBV29-1 and J usage is TRBJ1-2; D remains ambiguous. Germline CDR1 is SQVTM and CDR2 is ANQGSEA. The CDR3 runs to 11 residues. The V end was cut by 6 bases, the J end by 7 bases, with 12 bases between. The CDR3 sequence: CSVWQLRGYTF. CDR3 nucleotides: TGCAGCGTCTGGCAGTTGCGTGGCTACACCTTC.

This clonotype was seen at least ten times. This chain connects TRBV4-1 to TRBJ2-7; no reliable D call. The CDR3 extends over 14 amino acids. The V end was cut by 1 base, the J end by 2 bases, with 9 bases between. CDR1 is MGHRA and CDR2 is YSYEKL in the germline V gene. The DNA for the CDR3 is TGCGCCAGCAGCCAAGCAACAAAGACCTACGAGCAGTACTTC. It encodes CASSQATKTYEQYF.

A single count supports this clonotype. Here the CDR3 reads CASSPPSGGAYYGYTF. The CDR3 DNA is TGTGCCAGCAGTCCCCCCAGTGGAGGGGCTTACTATGGCTACACCTTC. J is TRBJ1-2 and V is TRBV28, with D maybe TRBD1 (5 bases). V lost 5 bases to trimming and J lost 3 bases, with 19 bases between them. The CDR3 spans 16 residues. From germline, CDR1 is MDHEN and CDR2 SYDVKM.

This clonotype was detected many times. The chain carries TRBV20-1 and TRBJ2-2; tentatively, D is TRBD1 or TRBD2 (5 bases each). Germline values: CDR1 DFQATT, CDR2 SNEGSKA (reference sequence). The CDR3 is 12 residues long. Trimming pared 1 base from V and 7 bases from J, leaving 7 bases between. The CDR3: CSARGGSGELFF. Here the CDR3 DNA reads TGCAGTGCTAGAGGGGGGAGCGGGGAGCTGTTTTTT.

This rearrangement joins TRBV6-5 to TRBJ2-5; 8 bases line up with TRBD1. The germline V gene has CDR1 MNHEY and CDR2 SVGAGI. Trimming cost V 4 bases and J 5 bases; bases outside gene matches: 6. This CDR3 comprises 14 residues. The CDR3: CASSSYRGRETQYF. The CDR3 DNA sequence: TGTGCCAGCAGTTCATACAGGGGGAGGGAGACCCAGTACTTC.

In this sample, this clonotype turned up many times. V usage is TRBV10-3 and J usage is TRBJ2-7; tentatively, D is TRBD1 (6 bases). CDR1 and CDR2 from the germline V gene are ENHRY and SYGVKD. With 6 bases removed from V and 2 bases from J, the gap between germline ends came to 14 bases. The CDR3 loop spans 14 amino acids. The CDR3 protein is CAISPLQGPYEQYF. For the CDR3, the DNA is TGTGCCATCAGCCCACTTCAGGGGCCCTACGAGCAGTACTTC.

The chain combines TRBV19 with TRBJ2-1; D is unclear. Trimming pared 7 bases from V and 7 bases from J, leaving 11 bases between. The CDR3 has 12 residues. Germline V gene data show CDR1 as LNHDA and CDR2 as SQIVND (reference sequence). CDR3 sequence: CASTRQLNEQFF. CDR3 nucleotide sequence: TGTGCCAGTACTAGGCAGCTTAATGAGCAGTTCTTC.

This clonotype was counted at least ten times. The chain couples TRBV5-5 to TRBJ1-6, with 8 bases matching TRBD1. This CDR3 has 16 amino acids. CDR1 SGHKS and CDR2 YYEKEE come from the germline V gene (reference sequence). The junction had 13 bases not matched to a gene; V was cut back by 5 bases and J by 9 bases. CDR3 residues: CASSKTGGQVSSPLHF. The CDR3 bases are TGTGCCAGCAGTAAAACCGGGGGACAGGTTTCTTCACCCCTCCACTTT.

This clonotype was recorded at least ten times. V is TRBV20-1 and J is TRBJ2-1; no reliable D call. Between the trimmed V and J ends, which lost 6 bases and 8 bases, there was a span of 11 bases. Germline CDR1 and CDR2: DFQATT and SNEGSKA (reference sequence). This CDR3 region has 11 residues. DNA of the CDR3: TGCAGTGCCCGCATAGGCTATGAGCAGTTCTTC. Translation gives CSARIGYEQFF.

For the CDR3, the DNA is TGCGCCAGCAGCTTGGCACAGGATCTTAATTCACCCCTCCACTTT. Protein: CASSLAQDLNSPLHF. The chain joins TRBV5-1 to TRBJ1-6; possible D gene TRBD1, 5 bases. CDR1 and CDR2 (germline): SGHRS, YFSETQ. The CDR3 spans 15 residues. V was cut by 0 bases and J by 6 bases, with 10 bases left in between.